Each of the 7 T cell receptor beta chains below was sequenced from the same sample in a study of graft-versus-host responses after intestinal transplantation. These receptors lack a known antigen. Only in-frame clones appear in the TCRdb table, and some are missing; sequencing was by immunoSEQ multiplex PCR. The repertoire includes about 97,000 clones, 90% to 95% of them detected once, and approximately 0.18% sits in the top ten. This sample comprised unstimulated CD4+ T cells sorted from spleen or lymph node cells, obtained before transplant. All receptors derive from a human donor who was the organ donor for an intestinal transplant.

This clone was seen a single time. This chain uses TRBV29-1 with TRBJ1-2; D is possibly TRBD1 (5 bases). Deletions cut 1 base from V and 7 bases from J, with 10 bases between. The CDR3 runs 12 residues. Germline assignment: CDR1 SQVTM and CDR2 ANQGSEA. In DNA, the CDR3 is TGCAGCGTTGAAGGGCAGGGAGGTGGCTACACCTTC. Translating gives CSVEGQGGGYTF.

The chain joins TRBV5-4 to TRBJ2-1; 12 positions agree with TRBD2. Germline CDR1 is SGHNT and CDR2 is YYREEE (reference sequence). The CDR3 spans 16 residues. With 3 bases clipped from V and 3 bases from J, the junction kept 4 bases outside the gene matches. Written as DNA, the CDR3 is TGTGCCAGCAGCTCGGGGGGACTAGCGGGCTACAATGAGCAGTTCTTC. Its translation: CASSSGGLAGYNEQFF.

The chain couples TRBV9 to TRBJ1-4; no definite D call. The CDR3 has 14 residues. Trimming removed 2 bases at V and 5 bases at J, with 10 bases between. Germline CDR1 and CDR2: SGDLS and YYNGEE. The CDR3 DNA reads as TGTGCCAGCAGCGTGAAAGGAGCAAATGAAAAACTGTTTTTT. Its protein is CASSVKGANEKLFF.

This clone was found once. The chain recombines TRBV11-3 with TRBJ1-1, with D possibly matching TRBD1 (6 bases). The germline V gene has CDR1 SGHNT and CDR2 YENEEA. Between the trimmed V and J ends, which lost 3 bases and 4 bases, there was a span of 12 bases. The CDR3 length is 14 residues. The CDR3, as DNA: TGTGCCAGCAGCTTTGCCAGGGGAACCACTGAAGCTTTCTTT. Its translation: CASSFARGTTEAFF.

The rearrangement links TRBV18 to TRBJ2-3; 7 nucleotides match TRBD1. The CDR3 extends over 16 amino acids. Losses at the gene ends were 4 bases for V and 1 base for J; bases not matched to a gene: 8. In germline, CDR1 is KGHSH, CDR2 LQKENI. The CDR3 loop is CASSQSRGIRTDTQYF. CDR3 sequence (DNA): TGTGCCAGCTCACAATCCAGGGGGATACGCACAGATACGCAGTATTTT.

The rearrangement joins TRBV5-1 to TRBJ1-1; D is unclear. The CDR3 length is 13 residues. From germline, CDR1 is SGHRS and CDR2 YFSETQ. V lost 2 bases and J 4 bases, leaving 9 bases between the germline ends. This chain's CDR3 is CASSFSMPTEAFF. CDR3 DNA: TGCGCCAGCAGCTTCTCTATGCCCACTGAAGCTTTCTTT.

The rearrangement uses TRBV5-4 and TRBJ2-7, with a tentative D call TRBD2 (7 bases). Germline loops: CDR1 SGHNT, CDR2 YYREEE (reference sequence). Trimming shortened V by 7 bases and J by 1 base, and 18 bases separated the two germline ends. CDR3 size: 15 residues. The CDR3 sequence: CASLHREGSSYEQYF. The CDR3, as DNA: TGTGCCAGCCTCCACAGGGAGGGGTCGTCCTACGAGCAGTACTTC.